This T cell receptor beta chain was recovered during a study of spatial heterogeneity in lung cancer. Looking at the study overall: There were, on average, more than 8.5 raw-read appearances for each unique TCR and UMI combination.

This clonotype was seen more than once but under ten times. A single record per CDR3 protein comes from TCRdb applying MiXCR to the 5' RACE reads. The repertoire holds 1,500 to 2,000 distinct CDR3 sequences, with about 5% as singletons. V was pared by 4 bases and J by 4 bases, with 22 bases between. Germline V gives CDR1 MDHEN, CDR2 SYDVKM. CDR3 length equals 17 residues. Regarding time point: sample taken at primary tumor resection. Donors were around 70 untreated early-stage non-small cell lung cancer patients. The authors sequenced whole RNA from tumor, nontumor lung or frozen PBMC without sorting. This specimen consisted of normal lung tissue next to the tumor, obtained at surgery. This receptor was obtained from a female donor with early-stage non-small cell lung cancer. The chain combines TRBV28 with TRBJ1-1, with D perhaps matching TRBD1 (5 bases). This CDR3 reads CASSSLGGDAGGTEAFF. DNA for the CDR3: TGTGCCAGCAGTTCGCTGGGAGGCGACGCGGGGGGCACTGAAGCTTTCTTT.